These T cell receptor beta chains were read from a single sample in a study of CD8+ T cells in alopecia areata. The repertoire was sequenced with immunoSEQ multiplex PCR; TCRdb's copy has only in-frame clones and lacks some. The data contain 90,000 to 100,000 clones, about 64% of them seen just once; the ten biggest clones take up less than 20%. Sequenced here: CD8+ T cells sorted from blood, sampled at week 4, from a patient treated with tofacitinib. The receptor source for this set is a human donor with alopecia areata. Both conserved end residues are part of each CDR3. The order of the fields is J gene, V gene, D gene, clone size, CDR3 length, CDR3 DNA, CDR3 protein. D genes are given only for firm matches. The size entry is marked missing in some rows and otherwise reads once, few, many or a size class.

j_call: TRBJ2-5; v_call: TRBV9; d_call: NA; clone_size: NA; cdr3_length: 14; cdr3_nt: TGTGCCAGCAGCGTAGATCCCGGACAAGAGACCCAGTACTTC; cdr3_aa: CASSVDPGQETQYF
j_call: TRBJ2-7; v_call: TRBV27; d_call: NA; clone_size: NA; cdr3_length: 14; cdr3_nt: TGTGCCAGCCCGGGGAGACAGCTCTCCTACGAGCAGTACTTC; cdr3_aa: CASPGRQLSYEQYF
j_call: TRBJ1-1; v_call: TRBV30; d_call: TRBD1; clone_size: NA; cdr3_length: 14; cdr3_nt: TGTGCCTGGATAGGGGGACAGATGAACACTGAAGCTTTCTTT; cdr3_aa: CAWIGGQMNTEAFF
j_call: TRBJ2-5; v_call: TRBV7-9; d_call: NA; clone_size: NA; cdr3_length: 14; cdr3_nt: TGTGCCAGCAGCCCACCGACAGCCTCGGAGACCCAGTACTTC; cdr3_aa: CASSPPTASETQYF
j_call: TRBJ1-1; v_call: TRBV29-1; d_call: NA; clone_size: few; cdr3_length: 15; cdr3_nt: TGCAGCGTTGAAGAGTGGGGCAGGGCGGGCACTGAAGCTTTCTTT; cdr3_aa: CSVEEWGRAGTEAFF
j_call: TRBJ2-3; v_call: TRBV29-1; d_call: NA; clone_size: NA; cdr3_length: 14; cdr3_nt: TGCAGCGTTGAAGTCTCTAACCGGGGGGATACGCAGTATTTT; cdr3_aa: CSVEVSNRGDTQYF
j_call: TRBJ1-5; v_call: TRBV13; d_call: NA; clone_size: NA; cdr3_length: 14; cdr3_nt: TGTGCCAGCAGCTTAAGGGGTGGCAATCAGCCCCAGCATTTT; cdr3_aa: CASSLRGGNQPQHF
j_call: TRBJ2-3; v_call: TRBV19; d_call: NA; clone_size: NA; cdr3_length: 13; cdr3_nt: TGTGCCAGTAGTTGGCAGCACACAGATACGCAGTATTTT; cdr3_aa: CASSWQHTDTQYF
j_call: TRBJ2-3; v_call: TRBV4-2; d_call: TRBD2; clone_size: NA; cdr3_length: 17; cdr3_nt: TGTGCCAGCAGCCAAGCGACTAGCGGGGGGGCGGCAGATACGCAGTATTTT; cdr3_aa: CASSQATSGGAADTQYF
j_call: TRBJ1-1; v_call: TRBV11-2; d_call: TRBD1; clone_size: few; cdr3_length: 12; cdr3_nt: TGTGCCTCCGGGACAGTGAACACTGAAGCTTTCTTT; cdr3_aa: CASGTVNTEAFF
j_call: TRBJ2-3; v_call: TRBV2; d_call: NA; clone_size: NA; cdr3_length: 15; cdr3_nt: TGTGCCAGCAGTACACCAGCGGACCGCACAGATACGCAGTATTTT; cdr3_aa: CASSTPADRTDTQYF
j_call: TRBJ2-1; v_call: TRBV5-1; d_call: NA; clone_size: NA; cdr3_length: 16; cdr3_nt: TGCGCCAGCAGCTTGGCCCCCCCCGGGGCGTACAATGAGCAGTTCTTC; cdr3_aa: CASSLAPPGAYNEQFF
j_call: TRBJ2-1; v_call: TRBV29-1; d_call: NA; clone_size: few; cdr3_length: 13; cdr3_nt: TGCAGCGTTGACCTAGCGACCTACAATGAGCAGTTCTTC; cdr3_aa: CSVDLATYNEQFF
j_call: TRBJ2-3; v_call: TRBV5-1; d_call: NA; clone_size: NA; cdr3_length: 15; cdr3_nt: TGCGCCAGCAGCTTGGGAGACAGACACACAGATACGCAGTATTTT; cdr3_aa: CASSLGDRHTDTQYF
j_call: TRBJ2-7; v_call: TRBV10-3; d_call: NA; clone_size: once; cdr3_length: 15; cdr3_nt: TGTGCCATCAGTGAATTTGTGGGCGAGTACTACGAGCAGTACTTC; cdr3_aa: CAISEFVGEYYEQYF
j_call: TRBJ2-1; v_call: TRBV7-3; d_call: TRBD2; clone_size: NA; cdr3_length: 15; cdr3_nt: TGTGCCAGCAGCTCTAGCGGGGGGGCTCGGAATGAGCAGTTCTTC; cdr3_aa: CASSSSGGARNEQFF
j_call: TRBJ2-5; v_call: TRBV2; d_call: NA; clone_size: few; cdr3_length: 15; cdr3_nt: TGTGCCACCAGTGATTTGATGGGGGACCAAGAGACCCAGTACTTC; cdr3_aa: CATSDLMGDQETQYF
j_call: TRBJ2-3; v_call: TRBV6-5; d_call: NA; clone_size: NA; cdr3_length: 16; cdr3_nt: TGTGCCAGCAGTTACTCGTCACCGGGAGAAGGAGATACGCAGTATTTT; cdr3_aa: CASSYSSPGEGDTQYF
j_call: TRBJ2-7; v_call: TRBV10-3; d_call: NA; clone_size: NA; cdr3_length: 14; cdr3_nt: TGTGCCATCAGGCACCAGACAGACCCGTACGAGCAGTACTTC; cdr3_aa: CAIRHQTDPYEQYF
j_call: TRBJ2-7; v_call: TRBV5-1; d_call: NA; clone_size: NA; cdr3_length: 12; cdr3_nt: TGCGCCAGCAGCTCAGTCTCCTACGAGCAGTACTTC; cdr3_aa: CASSSVSYEQYF
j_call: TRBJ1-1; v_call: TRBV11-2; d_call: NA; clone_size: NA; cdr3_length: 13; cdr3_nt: TGTGCCAGCAGCTTGTCAGTGAACACTGAAGCTTTCTTT; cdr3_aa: CASSLSVNTEAFF
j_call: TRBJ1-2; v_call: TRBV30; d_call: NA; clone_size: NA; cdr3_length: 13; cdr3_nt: TGTGCCTGGAGTGTCGAGTCTAACTATGGCTACACCTTC; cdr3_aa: CAWSVESNYGYTF
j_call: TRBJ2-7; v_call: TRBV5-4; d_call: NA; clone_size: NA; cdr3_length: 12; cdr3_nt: TGTGCCAGCAGCCCCGGCGGTTACGAGCAGTACTTC; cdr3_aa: CASSPGGYEQYF
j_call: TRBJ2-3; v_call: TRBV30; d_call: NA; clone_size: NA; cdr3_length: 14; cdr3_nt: TGTGCCTGGAGCGGCCTCGGGATGGGGGATACGCAGTATTTT; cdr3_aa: CAWSGLGMGDTQYF
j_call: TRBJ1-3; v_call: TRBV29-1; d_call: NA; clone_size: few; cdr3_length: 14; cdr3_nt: TGCAGCGTTGAGGGGGTCTCCTCTGGAAACACCATATATTTT; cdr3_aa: CSVEGVSSGNTIYF
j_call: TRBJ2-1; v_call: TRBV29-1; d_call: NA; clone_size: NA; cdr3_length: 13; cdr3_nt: TGCAGCGTTCTGGGAAGCTCCTACAATGAGCAGTTCTTC; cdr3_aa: CSVLGSSYNEQFF
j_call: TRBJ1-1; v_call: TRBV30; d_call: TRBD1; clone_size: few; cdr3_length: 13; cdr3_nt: TGTGCCTGGAGTGAGACAGGGGTTACTGAAGCTTTCTTT; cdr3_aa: CAWSETGVTEAFF
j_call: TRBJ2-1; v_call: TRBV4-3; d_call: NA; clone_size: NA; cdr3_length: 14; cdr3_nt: TGCGCCAGCAGCCAAGACGGCTTTTCCAATGAGCAGTTCTTC; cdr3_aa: CASSQDGFSNEQFF
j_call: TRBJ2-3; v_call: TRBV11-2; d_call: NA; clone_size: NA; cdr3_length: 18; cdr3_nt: TGTGCCAGCAGCTTAATTTATTCGGCGGCAGGCCCCACAGATACGCAGTATTTT; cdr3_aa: CASSLIYSAAGPTDTQYF
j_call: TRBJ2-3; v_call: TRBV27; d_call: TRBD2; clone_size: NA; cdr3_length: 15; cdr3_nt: TGTGCCAGCAGTCTGCTAGCGGGAGGATCAGATACGCAGTATTTT; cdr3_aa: CASSLLAGGSDTQYF
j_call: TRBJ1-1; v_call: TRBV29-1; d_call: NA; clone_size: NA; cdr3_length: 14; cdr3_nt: TGCAGCGTACGACTGTCCTTCGTGAACACTGAAGCTTTCTTT; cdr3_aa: CSVRLSFVNTEAFF
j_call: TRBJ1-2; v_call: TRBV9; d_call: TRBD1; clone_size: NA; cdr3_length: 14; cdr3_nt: TGTGCCAGCAGCGTAGGAGGGGGCGACTATGGCTACACCTTC; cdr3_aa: CASSVGGGDYGYTF
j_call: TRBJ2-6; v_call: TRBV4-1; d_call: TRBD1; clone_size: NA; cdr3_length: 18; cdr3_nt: TGCGCCAGCAGCCAGAATCCCGGGACAGGGACTGGGGCCAACGTCCTGACTTTC; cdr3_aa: CASSQNPGTGTGANVLTF
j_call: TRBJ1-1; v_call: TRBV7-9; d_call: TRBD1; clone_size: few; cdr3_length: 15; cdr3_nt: TGTGCCAGCAGCGGAGAGGACAGGGAAGGGACTGAAGCTTTCTTT; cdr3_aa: CASSGEDREGTEAFF
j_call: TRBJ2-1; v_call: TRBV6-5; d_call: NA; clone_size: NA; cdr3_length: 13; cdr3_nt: TGTGCCAGCAGTTTGGGGCAGGTCGATGAGCAGTTCTTC; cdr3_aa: CASSLGQVDEQFF
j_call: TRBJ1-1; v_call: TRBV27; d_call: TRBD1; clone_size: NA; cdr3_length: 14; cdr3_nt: TGTGCCAGCAGTACAGGGGATATGAACACTGAAGCTTTCTTT; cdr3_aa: CASSTGDMNTEAFF
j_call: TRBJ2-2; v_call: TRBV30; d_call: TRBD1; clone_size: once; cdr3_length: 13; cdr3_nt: TGTGCCGGGGGGACAGGGTACACCGGGGAGCTGTTTTTT; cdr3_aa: CAGGTGYTGELFF
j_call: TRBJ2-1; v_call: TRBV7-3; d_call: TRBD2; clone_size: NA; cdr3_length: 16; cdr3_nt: TGTGCCAGCAGCTTAAGACTAGCGGGACTCTACAATGAGCAGTTCTTC; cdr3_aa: CASSLRLAGLYNEQFF
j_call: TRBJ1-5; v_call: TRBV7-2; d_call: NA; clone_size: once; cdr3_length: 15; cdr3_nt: TGTGCCAGCAGTTTTTTCGGGGGTAGCAATCAGCCCCAGCATTTT; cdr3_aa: CASSFFGGSNQPQHF
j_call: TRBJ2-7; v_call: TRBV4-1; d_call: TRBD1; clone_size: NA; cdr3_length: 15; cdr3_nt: TGCGCCAGCAGCCAAGAGACAGGGGATCCCTACGAGCAGTACTTC; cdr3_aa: CASSQETGDPYEQYF
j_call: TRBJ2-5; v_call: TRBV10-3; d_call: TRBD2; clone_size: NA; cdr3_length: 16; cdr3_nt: TGTGCCATCAGTGACCCGGAGGCGGGAGGCCAAGAGACCCAGTACTTC; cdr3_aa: CAISDPEAGGQETQYF
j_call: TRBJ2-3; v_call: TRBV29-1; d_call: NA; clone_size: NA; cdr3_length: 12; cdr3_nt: TGCAGCGTCCTCTCTGAGAAAGATACGCAGTATTTT; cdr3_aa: CSVLSEKDTQYF
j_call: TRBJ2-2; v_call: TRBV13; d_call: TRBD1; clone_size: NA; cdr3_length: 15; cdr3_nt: TGTGCCAGCAGCCCGGGACAGGGGTTAGCCGGGGAGCTGTTTTTT; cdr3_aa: CASSPGQGLAGELFF